This T cell receptor (beta chain) originates from a study of identical twins. Only one count was recorded for this clonotype. Its antigen is unidentified. Template switching introduced a universal primer site, and the cDNA bore unique molecular identifiers. MiXCR, run by TCRdb on the 5' RACE reads, gives a single entry per CDR3 protein. Among about 570,000 distinct CDR3 sequences listed, around a tenth were seen once. Study-wide findings and caveats: The presence of invariant MAIT and iNKT cells could partly confound analyses of zero-insertion sequences. Twin-shared out-of-frame alpha sequences showed excess low generation probability.

Germline CDR1 is SNHLY and CDR2 is FYNNEI. This CDR3 region has 15 residues. Trimming pared 1 base from V and 1 base from J, leaving 8 bases between. Healthy Caucasians were all of the donors. These data were likewise used in another study, on yellow fever vaccine responses in identical twins.

This receptor was identified in a woman aged 18 to 35 in good health. The chain is built from TRBV2 and TRBJ1-5; D may be TRBD1 (5 bases). The material sequenced was PBMCs. CDR3 coding DNA: TGTGCCAGCAGTGAAGGGAGGGGCAGCAATCAGCCCCAGCATTTT. Residues: CASSEGRGSNQPQHF.